The following is a T cell receptor (beta chain) sequence with its context. The data belong to a study of CD8 T cells in Susac syndrome. In the study overall: Among the Susac syndrome patients who underwent sequencing, about 6 had clinically active disease, while roughly eight of them were in remission.

CDR1 is DFQATT, CDR2 SNEGSKA, per germline (reference sequence). The CDR3 is 15 amino acids. V lost 3 bases and J 6 bases, leaving 17 bases between the germline ends. RNA totalling roughly 0.45 to 1 ug underwent reverse transcription with random hexamers. One entry per CDR3 protein, called by TCRdb with MiXCR from the immunoSEQ multiplex PCR reads. The sample holds roughly 200,000 distinct CDR3 sequences; over 75% are singletons and the top ten take roughly 0.087%. The source of this sequence is a human donor with Susac syndrome. The rearrangement links TRBV20-1 to TRBJ1-4; D is perhaps TRBD1 (5 bases). The sample comprised CD4+ T cells from PBMCs. The CDR3 bases are TGCAGTGCTAGCCCACCGGGACGGGGGGATGAAAAACTGTTTTTT. Translating gives CSASPPGRGDEKLFF.